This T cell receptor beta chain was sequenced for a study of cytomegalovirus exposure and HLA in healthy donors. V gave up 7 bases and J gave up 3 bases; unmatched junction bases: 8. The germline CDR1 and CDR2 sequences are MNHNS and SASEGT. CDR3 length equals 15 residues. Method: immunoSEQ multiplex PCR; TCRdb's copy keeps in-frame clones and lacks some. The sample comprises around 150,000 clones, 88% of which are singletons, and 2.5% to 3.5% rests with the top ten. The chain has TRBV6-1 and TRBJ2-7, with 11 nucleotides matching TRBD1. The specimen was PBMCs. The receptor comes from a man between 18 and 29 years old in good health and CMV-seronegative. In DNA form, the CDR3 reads TGTGCCAGCACCGACGGACAGGGGGCGATCTACGAGCAGTACTTC. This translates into CASTDGQGAIYEQYF.